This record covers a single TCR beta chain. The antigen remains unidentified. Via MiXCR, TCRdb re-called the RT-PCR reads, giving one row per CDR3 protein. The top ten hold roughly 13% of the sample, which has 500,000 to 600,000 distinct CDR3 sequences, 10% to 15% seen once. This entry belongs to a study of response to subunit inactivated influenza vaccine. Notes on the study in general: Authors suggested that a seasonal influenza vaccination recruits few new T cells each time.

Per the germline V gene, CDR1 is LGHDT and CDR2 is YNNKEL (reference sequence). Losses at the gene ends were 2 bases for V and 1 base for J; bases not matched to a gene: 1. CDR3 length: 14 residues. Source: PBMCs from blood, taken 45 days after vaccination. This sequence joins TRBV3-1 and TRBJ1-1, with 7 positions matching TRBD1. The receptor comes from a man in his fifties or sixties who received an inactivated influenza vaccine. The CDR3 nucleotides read TGTGCCAGCAGCCAACGGGACAGGAACACTGAAGCTTTCTTT. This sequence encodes CASSQRDRNTEAFF.